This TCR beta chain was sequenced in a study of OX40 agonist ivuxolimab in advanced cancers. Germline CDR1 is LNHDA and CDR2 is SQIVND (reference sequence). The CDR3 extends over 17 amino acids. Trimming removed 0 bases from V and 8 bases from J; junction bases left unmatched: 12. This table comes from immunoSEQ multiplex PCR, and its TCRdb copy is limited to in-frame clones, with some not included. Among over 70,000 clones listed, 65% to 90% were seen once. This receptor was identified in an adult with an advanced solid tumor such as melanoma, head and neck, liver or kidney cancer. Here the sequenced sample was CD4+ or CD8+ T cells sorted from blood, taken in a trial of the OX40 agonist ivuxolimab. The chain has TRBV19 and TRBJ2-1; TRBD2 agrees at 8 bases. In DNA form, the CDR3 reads TGTGCCAGTAGTATAGACATCATAGCGGGGTGGACGGATGAGCAGTTCTTC. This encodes CASSIDIIAGWTDEQFF. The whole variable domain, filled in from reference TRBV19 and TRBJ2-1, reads DGGITQSPKYLFRKEGQNVTLSCEQNLNHDAMYWYRQDPGQGLRLIYYSQIVNDFQKGDIAEGYSVSREKKESFPLTVTSAQKNPTAFYLCASSIDIIAGWTDEQFFGPGTRLTVL.